These 24 T cell receptor beta chains were sequenced from one sample in a study of beta chain features in type 1 diabetes. Notes on the study in general: Significant though moderate, a shortening of TCRB CDR3s appeared in all four CD4+ subsets of Type 1 diabetes patients.

cDNA synthesis used the whole RNA isolate, giving expressed TCRB sequences. TCRdb keeps only in-frame clones here, not all; method: immunoSEQ multiplex PCR. The table shows about 150,000 clones, with roughly 7.1% occurring only once. These receptors' antigens are unknown. Source material: central memory CD4+ T cells from blood. Source of these receptors: a woman in her forties with type 1 diabetes.

This clone was found a few times. The chain combines TRBV20-1 with TRBJ2-1; possible D gene TRBD1, 6 bases. Germline lookup yields CDR1 DFQATT and CDR2 SNEGSKA (reference sequence). The CDR3 extends over 11 amino acids. The CDR3 spells CSGTSYSQQFF. DNA for the CDR3: TGCAGCGGGACAAGTTATAGTCAGCAGTTCTTC.

This chain connects TRBV5-1 to TRBJ2-1; a possible D gene is TRBD2 (6 bases). This CDR3 has 16 residues. Germline V lookup: CDR1 SGHRS, CDR2 YFSETQ. Trimming took off 6 bases at V and 0 bases at J, with 16 bases between the two ends. CDR3 residues: CASNKGRTSSYNEQFF. CDR3 DNA sequence: TGCGCCAGCAATAAGGGGAGGACGAGCTCCTACAATGAGCAGTTCTTC.

This clone has a count of ten or more. The V and J genes are TRBV5-4 and TRBJ2-7, with TRBD2 identical over 11 bases. J gave up 1 base and V 2 bases, and 5 bases lay outside the gene matches. In germline, CDR1 is SGHNT, CDR2 YYREEE (reference sequence). CDR3 length: 16 residues. The CDR3 loop is CASSFGTSGASYEQYF. The CDR3 DNA reads TGTGCCAGCAGCTTTGGGACTAGCGGCGCGTCCTACGAGCAGTACTTC.

The V call is TRBV7-2, the J call TRBJ2-7; D possibly corresponds to TRBD2 (6 bases). The germline V and J ends were trimmed by 3 bases and 3 bases, with 12 bases remaining between them. The CDR3 consists of 14 residues. Germline V gene data show CDR1 as SGHTA and CDR2 as FQGNSA. The CDR3 DNA follows: TGTGCCAGCAGCTTTTCTCCGACTAGCTACGAGCAGTACTTC. Its translation: CASSFSPTSYEQYF.

V and J are TRBV29-1 and TRBJ2-3; possibly TRBD2 for D (7 bases). This CDR3 contains 11 residues. Germline V gene data show CDR1 as SQVTM and CDR2 as ANQGSEA. Trimming removed 7 bases at V and 7 bases at J, with 12 bases between. CDR3 coding DNA: TGCAGCGCTGACGGGGGGCATACGCAGTATTTT. Translating it yields CSADGGHTQYF.

The rearrangement uses TRBV5-1 and TRBJ2-7; 9 bases agree with TRBD1. This CDR3 comprises 14 residues. Germline CDR1 reads SGHRS; CDR2 reads YFSETQ. Trimming took 7 bases from V and 5 from J; bases not matched to a gene: 10. CDR3 in amino acids: CASSSGTGINEQYF. CDR3 sequence (DNA): TGCGCCAGCTCCTCAGGGACAGGGATCAACGAGCAGTACTTC.

This clone occurred a few times. This chain joins TRBV5-4 and TRBJ2-3; maybe TRBD2 (5 bases). V lost 1 base to trimming and J lost 3 bases, with 15 bases between them. The CDR3 runs 16 residues. CDR1 SGHNT and CDR2 YYREEE come from the germline V gene (reference sequence). The CDR3 DNA is TGTGCCAGCAGCTTGAATCGGGTCTCGGGGACAGATACGCAGTATTTT. Residues: CASSLNRVSGTDTQYF.

The CDR3 region has the DNA TGTGCCAGCTCACCAACCATGGGACAGGGGGACTATGGCTACACCTTC. Protein product: CASSPTMGQGDYGYTF. This chain uses TRBV18 with TRBJ1-2, with TRBD1 matching 11 bases. The CDR3 loop spans 16 amino acids. CDR1 is KGHSH and CDR2 is LQKENI in the germline V gene. With V trimmed by 2 bases and J by 3 bases, 5 bases remained unmatched. The whole variable domain, remainder taken from reference TRBV18 and TRBJ1-2, is NAGVMQNPRHLVRRRGQEARLRCSPMKGHSHVYWYRQLPEEGLKFMVYLQKENIIDESGMPKERFSAEFPKEGPSILRIQQVVRGDSAAYFCASSPTMGQGDYGYTFGSGTRLTVV.

This clone was observed a few times. The genes are TRBV30 and TRBJ2-7; 8 bases line up with TRBD1. The CDR3 totals 12 residues. V trimming: 5 bases; J trimming: 1 base; junction bases outside the gene matches: 1. Germline lookup yields CDR1 GTSNPN and CDR2 SVGIG (reference sequence). The CDR3 DNA is TGTGCCTGGGGACAGGGATCCTACGAGCAGTACTTC. Protein: CAWGQGSYEQYF.

V usage is TRBV27 and J usage is TRBJ2-5; 8 positions agree with TRBD1. Germline loops: CDR1 MNHEY, CDR2 SMNVEV (reference sequence). J lost 6 bases, V lost 5 bases, and 5 bases had no gene match. This CDR3 comprises 13 residues. CDR3: CASSPQGAKTQYF. The CDR3 DNA reads as TGTGCCAGCAGTCCGCAGGGGGCGAAGACCCAGTACTTC.

This chain links TRBV5-6 with TRBJ1-3, with a possible D match to TRBD1 (6 bases). Looked up from germline, CDR1 is SGHDT and CDR2 is YYEEEE. The germline V and J ends were trimmed by 4 bases and 4 bases, with 9 bases remaining between them. There are 13 residues in the CDR3. For the CDR3, the DNA is TGTGCCAGCAGCCCACAGGGCGGAAACACCATATATTTT. Encoded protein: CASSPQGGNTIYF.

The gene calls are TRBV5-1 and TRBJ2-1, with a possible D match to TRBD2 (5 bases). The germline gives CDR1 SGHRS, CDR2 YFSETQ. This CDR3 region has 16 residues. V lost 3 bases and J lost 3, with 16 bases in between. CDR3 amino acids: CASSSGLRTDYNEQFF. The DNA of the CDR3 is TGCGCCAGCAGCTCTGGCCTTAGGACTGACTACAATGAGCAGTTCTTC.

At least ten counts were recorded for this clone. Other DNA sequences within the sample encode an identical CDR3. The chain joins TRBV29-1 to TRBJ2-3; D might be TRBD2 (5 bases). With 7 bases removed from V and 6 bases from J, the gap between germline ends came to 14 bases. Germline V CDR1 and CDR2: SQVTM, ANQGSEA. This CDR3 spans 12 amino acids. The chain's CDR3 is CSAAEVTDTQYF. CDR3 nucleotides: TGCAGCGCGGCGGAGGTTACGGATACGCAGTATTTT.

The chain combines TRBV5-4 with TRBJ2-1; TRBD2 aligns across 7 bases. The ends lost 4 bases at V and 0 bases at J; junction bases unmatched: 10. Germline assignment: CDR1 SGHNT and CDR2 YYREEE (reference sequence). The CDR3 consists of 17 residues. The chain's CDR3 is CASSIRLAVDSYNEQFF. The CDR3 bases are TGTGCCAGCAGCATCCGGCTAGCGGTCGACTCCTACAATGAGCAGTTCTTC.

The gene calls are TRBV11-3 and TRBJ2-3; maybe TRBD2 (6 bases). The CDR3 has 13 amino acids. Trimming stripped 5 bases from V and 3 bases from J, with 9 bases between. CDR1 is SGHNT and CDR2 is YENEEA in the germline V gene. Here the CDR3 DNA reads TGTGCCAGCAGCGCGGGGCAGACAGATACGCAGTATTTT. Amino acid sequence: CASSAGQTDTQYF. The whole variable domain, filled in from reference TRBV11-3 and TRBJ2-3, reads EAGVVQSPRYKIIEKKQPVAFWCNPISGHNTLYWYLQNLGQGPELLIRYENEEAVDDSQLPKDRFSAERLKGVDSTLKIQPAELGDSAVYLCASSAGQTDTQYFGPGTRLTVL.

The rearrangement joins TRBV28 to TRBJ1-2; 9 nucleotides match TRBD1. The junction had 8 bases not matched to a gene; V was cut back by 6 bases and J by 6 bases. The germline V gene has CDR1 MDHEN and CDR2 SYDVKM. The CDR3 is made up of 14 amino acids. The DNA for the CDR3 is TGTGCCAGCAGCCCCGGGACAGGGACCCATGGCTACACCTTC. It specifies CASSPGTGTHGYTF.

This clone was picked up a small number of times. J is TRBJ1-4 and V is TRBV2; the D gene is possibly TRBD1 (6 bases). The CDR3 has 15 residues. Germline V gene sequence: CDR1 SNHLY, CDR2 FYNNEI. V was pared by 9 bases and J by 0 bases, with 14 bases between. The DNA for the CDR3 is TGTGCCAGTGACGCTACAGGGACAACTAATGAAAAACTGTTTTTT. Its protein is CASDATGTTNEKLFF.

In its sample, this clone was seen many times. J is TRBJ2-6 and V is TRBV11-2, with D maybe TRBD2 (7 bases). Germline values: CDR1 SGHAT, CDR2 FQNNGV. The CDR3 runs 17 residues. Trimming stripped 5 bases from V and 4 bases from J, with 18 bases between. In nucleotides, the CDR3 is TGTGCCAGCAGCCCGAGAGGGGGGGGGACCGGGGCCAACGTCCTGACTTTC. This encodes CASSPRGGGTGANVLTF.

This clone was counted only a few times. The CDR3: CASSLRTSYRDTQYF. CDR3 bases: TGTGCCAGCAGCTTGAGGACATCCTACCGGGATACGCAGTATTTT. V is TRBV5-6 and J is TRBJ2-3; a possible D gene is TRBD1 (5 bases). This CDR3 region has 15 residues. Trimming took off 1 base at V and 6 bases at J, with 15 bases between the two ends. The germline V gene has CDR1 SGHDT and CDR2 YYEEEE.

This clone was counted ten times or more. The rearrangement links TRBV4-2 to TRBJ1-6; TRBD1 matches at 7 bases. Trimming removed 3 bases from V and 6 bases from J; junction bases left unmatched: 5. Looked up from germline, CDR1 is LGHNA and CDR2 is YNFKEQ. The CDR3 consists of 15 residues. DNA of the CDR3: TGTGCCAGCAGCCAGAACAGGGGAACTAATTCACCCCTCCACTTT. It codes for CASSQNRGTNSPLHF.

This clone was recorded a few times. The chain links TRBV4-2 to TRBJ1-4; no reliable D call. Germline V gene data show CDR1 as LGHNA and CDR2 as YNFKEQ. V shed 1 base and J shed 4 bases, with 13 bases lying between them. The CDR3 runs 16 residues. The CDR3 bases are TGTGCCAGCAGCCAAGGGAGGGAAGGAATTAATGAAAAACTGTTTTTT. It yields the protein CASSQGREGINEKLFF.

This clone appeared a few times. This specimen includes other DNA sequences encoding the same CDR3. The rearrangement joins TRBV2 to TRBJ2-7, with a tentative D call TRBD1 (5 bases). CDR1 SNHLY and CDR2 FYNNEI come from the germline V gene. V lost 6 bases and J lost 1, with 7 bases in between. The CDR3 extends over 12 amino acids. In DNA, the CDR3 is TGTGCCAGCAGCCGACAGTCCTACGAGCAGTACTTC. As protein: CASSRQSYEQYF.

The chain employs TRBV25-1 and TRBJ2-7; 9 bases agree with TRBD1. The CDR3 consists of 15 residues. The V segment lost 3 bases and the J segment 5 bases; nucleotides outside the gene matches: 8. The V gene's germline CDR1 is MGHDK and CDR2 SYGVNS. The CDR3 loop reads CASSEWGQGENEQYF. CDR3 nucleotide sequence: TGTGCCAGCAGTGAGTGGGGACAGGGTGAAAACGAGCAGTACTTC.

The chain links TRBV9 to TRBJ2-7; 9 nucleotides match TRBD1. Germline values: CDR1 SGDLS, CDR2 YYNGEE. The J segment lost 2 bases and the V segment lost 4 bases, leaving 7 bases of the junction unmatched. This CDR3 spans 15 amino acids. CDR3 in DNA: TGTGCCAGCAGCTCCCGGGACAGGGAAACCTACGAGCAGTACTTC. Translated, it gives CASSSRDRETYEQYF.